This TCR beta chain was observed in a study of T-cell memory formation after mild COVID-19. TCRdb analysed the 5' RACE reads with MiXCR anew, one entry per CDR3 protein. The data contain 380,000 or so distinct CDR3 sequences, around 14% of them singletons. This CDR3 comprises 16 residues. Germline CDR1 is LNHNV and CDR2 is YYDKDF (reference sequence). Trimming removed 5 bases from V and 0 bases from J; junction bases left unmatched: 10. The J gene is TRBJ2-7, the V gene TRBV15; 7 bases map to TRBD1. The receptor's source is a man younger than 35 who had mild COVID-19 (a few samples of this study predate the infection). Cell type and time point are not known. Sequenced material: PBMCs or a T cell subset sorted from them (not recorded which). The CDR3 loop reads CATSRTRQGDSYEQYF. The DNA of the CDR3 is TGTGCCACCAGCCGAACCCGACAGGGCGACTCCTACGAGCAGTACTTC. Based on the CDR3 plus reference TRBV15 and TRBJ2-7, the full variable domain is DAMVIQNPRYQVTQFGKPVTLSCSQTLNHNVMYWYQQKSSQAPKLLFHYYDKDFNNEADTPDNFQSRRPNTSFCFLDIRSPGLGDTAMYLCATSRTRQGDSYEQYFGPGTRLTVT.